The 17 T cell receptor beta chains below come from one sample, sequenced in a study of PD-1 blockade in classical Hodgkin lymphoma. As for time point: cycle 4 day 1 (C4D1), after about 6 weeks of nivolumab. Each and every patient relapsed after autologous stem cell transplantation, and patients got differing brentuximab vedotin exposure. Assay: immunoSEQ multiplex PCR; the TCRdb copy retains only in-frame clones and omits some. This sample carries under 35,000 clones, 70% to 80% of them seen once, and the ten largest clones take 3.5% to 4%. The source was peripheral blood mononuclear cells (PBMCs), collected before the fourth cycle of nivolumab. The receptor set was obtained from a human donor with classical Hodgkin lymphoma.

The V call is TRBV9, the J call TRBJ1-6; D is undetermined. Germline CDR1 and CDR2: SGDLS and YYNGEE. The CDR3 sequence is 12 residues long. Between the trimmed V and J ends, which lost 0 bases and 12 bases, there was a span of 7 bases. CDR3 in amino acids: CASSVGIRPLHF. In nucleotides, the CDR3 is TGTGCCAGCAGCGTAGGTATCAGACCCCTCCACTTT.

This clone appeared once. The rearrangement links TRBV7-3 to TRBJ1-2, with D hard to call. This CDR3 is 13 amino acids long. Between the trimmed V and J ends, which lost 5 bases and 8 bases, there was a span of 15 bases. Germline CDR1 reads SGHTA; CDR2 reads FQGTGA. For the CDR3, the DNA is TGTGCCAGCAGCCCCAATGGCATCGACGGCTACACCTTC. This sequence encodes CASSPNGIDGYTF.

The chain recombines TRBV6-4 with TRBJ1-2, with TRBD1 as a possible D gene (5 bases). CDR1 and CDR2 (germline): MRHNA, SNTAGT. Trimming shortened V by 0 bases and J by 6 bases, and 29 bases separated the two germline ends. The CDR3 has 20 amino acids. In DNA form, the CDR3 reads TGTGCCAGCAGTGACTCGAATTCAGGAGACAGACGATTTGAGGGTGATGGCTACACCTTC. Amino acids: CASSDSNSGDRRFEGDGYTF.

J is TRBJ2-3 and V is TRBV4-3, with 8 bases that match TRBD1. Germline V lookup: CDR1 LGHNA, CDR2 YSLEER. CDR3 size: 15 residues. The J segment lost 2 bases and the V segment lost 3 bases, leaving 4 bases of the junction unmatched. CDR3 in DNA: TGCGCCAGCAGCCATGGGACAGGAGACACAGATACGCAGTATTTT. Protein: CASSHGTGDTDTQYF.

J is TRBJ2-6 and V is TRBV9; D is undetermined. The CDR3 runs to 14 residues. V was shortened by 0 bases and J by 4 bases, with 5 bases between the two germline ends. Germline CDR1 is SGDLS and CDR2 is YYNGEE. CDR3 in DNA: TGTGCCAGCAGCGTAGATTGGGGGGCCAACGTCCTGACTTTC. Encoded protein: CASSVDWGANVLTF.

This chain joins TRBV27 and TRBJ2-3; 10 bases match TRBD2. V lost 6 bases, J lost 1 base, and 4 bases stayed unmatched. The CDR3 has 15 residues. Germline loops: CDR1 MNHEY, CDR2 SMNVEV (reference sequence). This chain's CDR3 is CASRFLAGGTDTQYF. In DNA, the CDR3 is TGTGCCAGCAGGTTCCTAGCGGGAGGCACAGATACGCAGTATTTT.

In this sample, this clone turned up a few times. The rearrangement uses TRBV5-5 and TRBJ2-7; 9 bases line up with TRBD1. Germline-derived CDR1 and CDR2 are SGHKS and YYEKEE (reference sequence). The CDR3 sequence is 14 residues long. V dropped 5 bases and J dropped 2; count of bases not matched to a gene: 5. The CDR3 DNA is TGTGCCAGCAGATCGGACAGGGGCACCTACGAGCAGTACTTC. It encodes CASRSDRGTYEQYF.

The rearrangement links TRBV6-1 to TRBJ2-7; D possibly corresponds to TRBD1 (5 bases). Trimming stripped 6 bases from V and 1 base from J, with 13 bases between. The CDR3 consists of 14 residues. In germline, CDR1 is MNHNS, CDR2 SASEGT. The CDR3 sequence: CASSRQTTSYEQYF. Here the CDR3 DNA reads TGTGCCAGCAGCCGACAGACCACTTCCTACGAGCAGTACTTC.

This clone occurred once. V and J are TRBV19 and TRBJ2-7; 9 bases fit TRBD1. The CDR3 has 15 amino acids. Looked up from germline, CDR1 is LNHDA and CDR2 is SQIVND (reference sequence). The J segment lost 3 bases and the V segment lost 5 bases, leaving 8 bases of the junction unmatched. CDR3 in amino acids: CASSPTRGQGYEQYF. CDR3 nucleotide sequence: TGTGCCAGTAGTCCGACGCGGGGACAGGGCTACGAGCAGTACTTC.

This clone was observed once. J is TRBJ1-1 and V is TRBV27; 8 positions agree with TRBD1. Germline CDR1 MNHEY, CDR2 SMNVEV (reference sequence). The V gene end was trimmed by 3 bases and the J gene end by 0 bases; junction bases not matched to a gene: 6. The CDR3 consists of 16 residues. Here the CDR3 DNA reads TGTGCCAGCAGTTTGGGGACAGGAGTCATGAACACTGAAGCTTTCTTT. It codes for CASSLGTGVMNTEAFF.

The chain couples TRBV27 to TRBJ1-6; D is ambiguous. The germline V gene has CDR1 MNHEY and CDR2 SMNVEV (reference sequence). This CDR3 has 16 amino acids. Trimming stripped 2 bases from V and 9 bases from J, with 17 bases between. The CDR3 region has the DNA TGTGCCAGCAGTTTAGGGTTAAAGACCTATTCTTCACCCCTCCACTTT. Amino acid sequence: CASSLGLKTYSSPLHF.

The CDR3 DNA follows: TGTGCCTGGAGTCTGGGACGGGGTAGCTCCTACAATGAGCAGTTCTTC. This sequence encodes CAWSLGRGSSYNEQFF. This rearrangement joins TRBV30 to TRBJ2-1; D possibly matches TRBD1 or TRBD2 (5 bases each). Germline V lookup: CDR1 GTSNPN, CDR2 SVGIG (reference sequence). V lost 2 bases to trimming and J lost 0 bases, with 14 bases between them. The CDR3 is 16 residues long.

The rearrangement joins TRBV25-1 to TRBJ1-1, with no clear D. Trimming stripped 8 bases from V and 4 bases from J, with 11 bases between. The germline gives CDR1 MGHDK, CDR2 SYGVNS. This CDR3 has 12 amino acids. CDR3 loop: CASSGRPTEAFF. CDR3 nucleotides: TGTGCCAGCTCAGGCCGGCCCACTGAAGCTTTCTTT. The entire variable domain, with the rest obtained from reference TRBV25-1 and TRBJ1-1, is as follows: EADIYQTPRYLVIGTGKKITLECSQTMGHDKMYWYQQDPGMELHLIHYSYGVNSTEKGDLSSESTVSRIRTEHFPLTLESARPSHTSQYLCASSGRPTEAFFGQGTRLTVV.

The rearrangement uses TRBV27 and TRBJ1-1; D is undetermined. This CDR3 region has 12 residues. CDR1 and CDR2 from the germline V gene are MNHEY and SMNVEV (reference sequence). V was pared by 4 bases and J by 4 bases, with 7 bases between. As DNA, the CDR3 is TGTGCCAGCAGTTGGGGAGGCACTGAAGCTTTCTTT. Translated: CASSWGGTEAFF.

The gene calls are TRBV19 and TRBJ2-3; 8 nucleotides align to TRBD1. This CDR3 has 16 amino acids. V gave up 5 bases and J gave up 1 base; unmatched junction bases: 8. Germline V lookup: CDR1 LNHDA, CDR2 SQIVND (reference sequence). The CDR3 reads CASSVQLTGGTDTQYF. For the CDR3, the DNA is TGTGCCAGTAGTGTACAATTGACAGGGGGCACAGATACGCAGTATTTT.

A few counts support this clone. The chain combines TRBV6-6 with TRBJ1-5; D remains ambiguous. This CDR3 is 14 amino acids long. Germline V CDR1 and CDR2: MNHNY, SVGAGI (reference sequence). Trimming shortened V by 7 bases and J by 2 bases, and 12 bases separated the two germline ends. The CDR3 DNA sequence: TGTGCCAGCACCCCAGCGAATGGCAATCAGCCCCAGCATTTT. Its protein product is CASTPANGNQPQHF.

The chain has TRBV25-1 and TRBJ1-1, with D perhaps matching TRBD1 (5 bases). The CDR3 loop spans 13 amino acids. Germline-derived CDR1 and CDR2 are MGHDK and SYGVNS. V dropped 3 bases and J dropped 1 base, with 6 bases sitting between them. CDR3 in amino acids: CASSEGTNTEAFF. Here the CDR3 DNA reads TGTGCCAGCAGTGAGGGGACGAACACTGAAGCTTTCTTT.